This TCR beta chain appears in the sequencing data of a study of T-cell reconstitution after alpha-beta-depleted transplantation in children listed by TCRdb under 2016. For context, the study as a whole: Using TCR repertoire profiling, the study followed T-cell immune reconstitution in a quantitative way in children after TCRalphabeta/CD19-depleted allogeneic hematopoietic cell transplantation.

Preparation of the library involved PCR. TCRdb names Illumina HiSeq 2500 as the instrument used. Molecular barcoding was employed in the preparation of TCR libraries, with unique molecular identifiers being used to normalize TCRbeta repertoire quantification. Starting from the raw public reads, TCRdb applied fastp trimming at Q25, assembled clones with MiXCR and retained in-frame beta chains. Each record represents a unique CDR3 protein, reported with the most common genes and DNA among its rows. Within this sample are about 610,000 distinct CDR3 sequences, with 8% to 11% of them counted one time only. The biggest ten clones account for less than 5% of the sample. The germline V gene provides CDR1 MNHEY and CDR2 SVGAGI. Relative to germline, V is 0 bases shorter and J is 5 bases shorter, with 17 bases between their ends. The CDR3 numbers 18 residues from cysteine through phenylalanine. Left in the record is the CDR3 DNA by itself, 54 bases read in frame from the first base.

Comment on this clonotype: No antigen is known for it. Nothing much larger sits one base from this clone, and base qualities are not available.

The material sequenced was PBMCs from the stem cell graft donor, taken from the stem cell graft. The receptor was derived from a human donor who donated a stem cell graft to a child with acute myeloid leukemia. The sequence links TRBV6-5 to TRBJ1-6, and the D gene may be TRBD1, 5 bases matching. In nucleotide form, the sequence is TGTGCCAGCAGTTACTCACTCAATGCCCAGGGAAATAATTCACCCCTCCACTTT. This translates into CASSYSLNAQGNNSPLHF.